The 2 T cell receptor beta chains below all came from one sample that was sequenced in a study of T cell responses to AZD1222 COVID-19 vaccine. Assay used: immunoSEQ multiplex PCR; TCRdb lists only in-frame clones, some missing. The repertoire has 80,000 to 100,000 clones, around 88% of them found once; the top ten carry about 9.3%. The sequences come from peripheral blood, collected on day 0 of MenACWY control vaccination. The receptors shown here come from an adult in good health.

The chain has TRBV7-3 and TRBJ1-2, with D perhaps matching TRBD1 (5 bases). This CDR3 has 16 amino acids. CDR1 and CDR2 (germline): SGHTA, FQGTGA. V was trimmed by 5 bases and J by 10 bases, leaving 26 bases between them. CDR3 loop: CASSPVGGLASGDYTF. CDR3 nucleotides: TGTGCCAGCAGCCCCGTTGGGGGACTGGCATCTGGCGACTACACCTTC. Full variable domain (outside the CDR3, taken from reference TRBV7-3 and TRBJ1-2): GAGVSQTPSNKVTEKGKYVELRCDPISGHTALYWYRQSLGQGPEFLIYFQGTGAADDSGLPNDRFFAVRPEGSVSTLKIQRTERGDSAVYLCASSPVGGLASGDYTFGSGTRLTVV.

The chain uses TRBV12-3 or TRBV12-4 and TRBJ1-2; possible D gene TRBD1, 5 bases. This CDR3 has 12 amino acids. Trimming removed 1 base from V and 8 bases from J, with 8 bases in between. The CDR3 loop is CASSLVGAGYTF. In DNA, the CDR3 is TGTGCCAGCAGTTTAGTCGGGGCAGGCTACACCTTC.